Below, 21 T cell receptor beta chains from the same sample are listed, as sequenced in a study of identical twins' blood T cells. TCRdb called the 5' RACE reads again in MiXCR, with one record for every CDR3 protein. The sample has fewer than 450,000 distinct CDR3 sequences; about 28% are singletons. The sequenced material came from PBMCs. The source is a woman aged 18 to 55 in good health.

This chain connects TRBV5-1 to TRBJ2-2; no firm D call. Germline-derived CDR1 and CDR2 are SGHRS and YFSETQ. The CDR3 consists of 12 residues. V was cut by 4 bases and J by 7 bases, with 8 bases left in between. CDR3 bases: TGCGCCAGCAGCGAAGAATTCGGGGAGCTGTTTTTT. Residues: CASSEEFGELFF.

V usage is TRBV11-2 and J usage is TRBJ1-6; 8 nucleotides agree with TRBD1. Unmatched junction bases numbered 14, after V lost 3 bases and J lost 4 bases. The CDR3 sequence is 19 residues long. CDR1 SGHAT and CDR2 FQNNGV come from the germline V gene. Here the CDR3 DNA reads TGTGCCAGCAGCTTGGGGACAGGCCATCCCCTCCTATATAATTCACCCCTCCACTTT. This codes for CASSLGTGHPLLYNSPLHF. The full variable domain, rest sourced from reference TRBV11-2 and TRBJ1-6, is EAGVAQSPRYKIIEKRQSVAFWCNPISGHATLYWYQQILGQGPKLLIQFQNNGVVDDSQLPKDRFSAERLKGVDSTLKIQPAKLEDSAVYLCASSLGTGHPLLYNSPLHFGNGTRLTVT.

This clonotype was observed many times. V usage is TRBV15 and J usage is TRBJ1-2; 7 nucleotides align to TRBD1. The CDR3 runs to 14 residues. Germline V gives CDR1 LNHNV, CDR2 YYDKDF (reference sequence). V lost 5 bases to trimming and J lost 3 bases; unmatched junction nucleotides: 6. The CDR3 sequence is CATSAGQPYYGYTF. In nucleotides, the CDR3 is TGTGCCACCAGCGCGGGACAGCCTTACTATGGCTACACCTTC. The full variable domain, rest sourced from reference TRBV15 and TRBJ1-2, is DAMVIQNPRYQVTQFGKPVTLSCSQTLNHNVMYWYQQKSSQAPKLLFHYYDKDFNNEADTPDNFQSRRPNTSFCFLDIRSPGLGDTAMYLCATSAGQPYYGYTFGSGTRLTVV.

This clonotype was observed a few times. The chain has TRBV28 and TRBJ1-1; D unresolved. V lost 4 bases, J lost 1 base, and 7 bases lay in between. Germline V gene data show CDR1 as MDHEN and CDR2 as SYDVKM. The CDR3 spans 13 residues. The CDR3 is CASSSTSNTEAFF. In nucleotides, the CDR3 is TGTGCCAGCAGTTCAACGTCGAACACTGAAGCTTTCTTT.

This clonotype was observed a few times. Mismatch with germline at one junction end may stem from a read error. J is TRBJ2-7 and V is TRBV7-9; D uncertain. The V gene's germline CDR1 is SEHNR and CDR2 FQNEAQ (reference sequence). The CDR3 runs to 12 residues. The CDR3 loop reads CASGLGPYEQYF. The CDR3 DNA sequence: TGTGCCAGCGGCTTGGGTCCCTACGAGCAGTACTTC.

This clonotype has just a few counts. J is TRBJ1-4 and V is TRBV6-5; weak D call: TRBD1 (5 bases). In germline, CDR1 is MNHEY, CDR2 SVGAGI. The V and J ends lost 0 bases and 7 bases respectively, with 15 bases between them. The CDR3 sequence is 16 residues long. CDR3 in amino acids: CASSYSMAGLSEKLFF. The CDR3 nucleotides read TGTGCCAGCAGTTACTCGATGGCAGGGCTCTCTGAAAAACTGTTTTTT.

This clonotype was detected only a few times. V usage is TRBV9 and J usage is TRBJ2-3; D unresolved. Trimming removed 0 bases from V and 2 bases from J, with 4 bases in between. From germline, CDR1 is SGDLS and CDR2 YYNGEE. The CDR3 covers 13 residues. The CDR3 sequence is CASSVAITDTQYF. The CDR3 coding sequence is TGTGCCAGCAGCGTAGCTATCACAGATACGCAGTATTTT.

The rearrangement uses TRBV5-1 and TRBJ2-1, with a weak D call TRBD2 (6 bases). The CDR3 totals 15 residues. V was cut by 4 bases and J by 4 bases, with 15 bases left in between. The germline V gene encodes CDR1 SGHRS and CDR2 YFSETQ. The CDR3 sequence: CASSMLASVYNEQFF. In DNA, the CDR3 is TGCGCCAGCAGCATGCTGGCTAGCGTTTACAATGAGCAGTTCTTC.

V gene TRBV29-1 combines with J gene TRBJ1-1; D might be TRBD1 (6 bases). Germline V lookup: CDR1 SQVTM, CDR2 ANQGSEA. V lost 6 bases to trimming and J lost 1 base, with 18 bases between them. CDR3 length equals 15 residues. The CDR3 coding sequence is TGCAGCGTCTCATCCGGGACATTCGCGAACACTGAAGCTTTCTTT. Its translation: CSVSSGTFANTEAFF.

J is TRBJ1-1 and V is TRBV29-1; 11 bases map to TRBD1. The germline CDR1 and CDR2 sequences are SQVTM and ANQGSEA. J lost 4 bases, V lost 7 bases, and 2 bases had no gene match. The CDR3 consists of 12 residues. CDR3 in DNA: TGCAGCGCTGGGACAGGGGGCACTGAAGCTTTCTTT. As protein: CSAGTGGTEAFF.

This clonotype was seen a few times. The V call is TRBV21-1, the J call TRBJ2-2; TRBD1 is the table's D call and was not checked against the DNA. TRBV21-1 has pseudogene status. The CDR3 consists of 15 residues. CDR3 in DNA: TGTGCCGCCCCAAGGGGAGAAGGCACCATCGGGGAGCTGTTTTTT. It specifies CAAPRGEGTIGELFF.

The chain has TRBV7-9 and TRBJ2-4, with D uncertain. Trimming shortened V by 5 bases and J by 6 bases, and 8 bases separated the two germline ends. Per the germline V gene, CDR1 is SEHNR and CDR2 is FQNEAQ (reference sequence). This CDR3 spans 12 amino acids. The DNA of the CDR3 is TGTGCCAGCAGCACCCATCGAAACATTCAGTACTTC. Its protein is CASSTHRNIQYF.

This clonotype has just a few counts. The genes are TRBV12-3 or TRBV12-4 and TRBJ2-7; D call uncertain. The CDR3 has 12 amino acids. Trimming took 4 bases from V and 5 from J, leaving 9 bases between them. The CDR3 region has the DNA TGTGCCAGCAGTTCACCAGCCGACGAGCAGTACTTC. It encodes CASSSPADEQYF.

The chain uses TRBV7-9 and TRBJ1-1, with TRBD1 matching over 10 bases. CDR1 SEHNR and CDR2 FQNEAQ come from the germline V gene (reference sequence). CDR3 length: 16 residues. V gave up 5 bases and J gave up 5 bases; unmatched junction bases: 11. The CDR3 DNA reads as TGTGCCAGCAGCCCCCTAAGGGACAGGGGATTAACTGAAGCTTTCTTT. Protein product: CASSPLRDRGLTEAFF.

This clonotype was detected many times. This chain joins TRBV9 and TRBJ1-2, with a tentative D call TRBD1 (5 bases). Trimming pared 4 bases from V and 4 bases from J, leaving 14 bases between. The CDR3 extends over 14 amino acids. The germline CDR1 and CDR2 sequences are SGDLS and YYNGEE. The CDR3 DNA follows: TGTGCCAGCAGCCCCCGGGGGATGAGCTATGGCTACACCTTC. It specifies CASSPRGMSYGYTF.

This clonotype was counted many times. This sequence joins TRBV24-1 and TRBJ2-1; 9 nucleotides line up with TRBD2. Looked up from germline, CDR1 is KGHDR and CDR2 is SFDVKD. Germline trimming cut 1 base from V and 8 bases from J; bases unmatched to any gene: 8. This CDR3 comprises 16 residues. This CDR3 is CATSDLGTSRRDEQFF. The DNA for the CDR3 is TGTGCCACCAGTGATTTAGGGACTAGCCGCCGGGATGAGCAGTTCTTC.

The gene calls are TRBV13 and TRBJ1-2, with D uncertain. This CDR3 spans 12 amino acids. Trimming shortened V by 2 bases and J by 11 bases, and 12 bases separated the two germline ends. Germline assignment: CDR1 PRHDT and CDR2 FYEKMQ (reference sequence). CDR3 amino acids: CASSLRQPPYTF. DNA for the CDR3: TGTGCCAGCAGCTTAAGGCAACCTCCTTACACCTTC. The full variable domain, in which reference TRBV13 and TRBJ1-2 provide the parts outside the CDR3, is AAGVIQSPRHLIKEKRETATLKCYPIPRHDTVYWYQQGPGQDPQFLISFYEKMQSDKGSIPDRFSAQQFSDYHSELNMSSLELGDSALYFCASSLRQPPYTFGSGTRLTVV.

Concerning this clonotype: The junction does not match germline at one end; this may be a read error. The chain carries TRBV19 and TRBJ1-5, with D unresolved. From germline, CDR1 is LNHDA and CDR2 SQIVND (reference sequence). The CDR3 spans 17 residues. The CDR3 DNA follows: TGTGCTAGTAGTCCCAACGGGCCCCTGGAAAGCAATCAGCCCCGGCATTTT. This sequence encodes CASSPNGPLESNQPRHF. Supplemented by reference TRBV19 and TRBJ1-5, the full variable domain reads DGGITQSPKYLFRKEGQNVTLSCEQNLNHDAMYWYRQDPGQGLRLIYYSQIVNDFQKGDIAEGYSVSREKKESFPLTVTSAQKNPTAFYLCASSPNGPLESNQPRHFGDGTRLSIL.

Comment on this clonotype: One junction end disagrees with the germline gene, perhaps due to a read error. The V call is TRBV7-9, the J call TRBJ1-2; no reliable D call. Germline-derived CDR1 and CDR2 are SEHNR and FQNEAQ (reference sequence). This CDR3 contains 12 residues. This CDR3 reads CSSSSDGLGYTF. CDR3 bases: TGTTCCAGCAGCTCAGATGGACTGGGCTACACCTTC.

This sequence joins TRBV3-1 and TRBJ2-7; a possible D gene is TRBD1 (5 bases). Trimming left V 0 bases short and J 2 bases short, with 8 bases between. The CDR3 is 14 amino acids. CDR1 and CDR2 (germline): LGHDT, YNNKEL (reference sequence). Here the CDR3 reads CASSQDPTAYEQYF. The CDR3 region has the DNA TGTGCCAGCAGCCAAGATCCGACAGCCTACGAGCAGTACTTC.

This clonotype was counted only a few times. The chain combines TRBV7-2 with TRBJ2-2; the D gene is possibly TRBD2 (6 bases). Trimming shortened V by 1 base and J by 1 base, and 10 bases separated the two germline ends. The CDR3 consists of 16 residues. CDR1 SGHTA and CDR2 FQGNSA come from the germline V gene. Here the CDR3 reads CASSLGGTGNTGELFF. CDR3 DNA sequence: TGTGCCAGCAGCTTAGGCGGGACTGGGAACACCGGGGAGCTGTTTTTT.